The T cell receptor (beta chain) described here comes from a study of blood T cell repertoires in COVID-19. Study in general: Acute and convalescent COVID-19 specimens originated in the United States, Italy and Spain.

Study processing details: Using reference gene primer amplification, nucleated cell counts were estimated. The assay was immunoSEQ multiplex PCR, and TCRdb's table has in-frame clones only and misses some. V, J and clone size are taken as reported in that table, and D and trimming were inferred from the DNA itself. The table has about 180,000 clones, 86% seen once. V lost 6 bases, J lost 7 bases, and 15 bases lay in between. The V gene's germline CDR1 is SNHLY and CDR2 FYNNEI. CDR3 length equals 13 residues. This sequence joins TRBV2 and TRBJ1-2; no clear D gene. The specimen was peripheral blood. The sequence was obtained from an older man with active or convalescent COVID-19. The CDR3 nucleotides are TGTGCCAGCAGCTTACAGCCCTCGGCTGGCTACACCTTC. It yields the protein CASSLQPSAGYTF.